This T cell receptor (beta chain) was retrieved from a study of T cell responses to AZD1222 COVID-19 vaccine (dated by TCRdb to about 2021). For the wider study: Because spike-specific TCR depth and breadth did not differ between the two schedules, AZD1222 recipients who got a second dose at roughly 4 weeks were pooled with those who got a second dose at roughly 12 weeks. Trial participants were enrolled by age into 18-55, 56-69 and 70-plus year subgroups, with about 150, 27 and 61 TCR-sequenced participants respectively. TCR sequencing covered 230 or so trial participants: 200 to 220 given two doses of AZD1222 and 26 given two doses of MenACWY control vaccine.

Points the paper makes about the study in general: Vaccine-associated CD4 TCRs spanned the whole spike protein, with dominant responses in regions 160-218 and 743-854. Conclusions about previously exposed vaccinees were limited because only six AZD1222 recipients were SARS-CoV-2 seropositive at baseline. A significant rise in spike-specific TCR breadth and depth was observed after two AZD1222 doses relative to day 0 and relative to MenACWY recipients. Nearly half of unique spike-specific TCRs reportedly recognized epitopes outside regions mutated in the B.1.351 and B.1.1.7 variants. Because no day 14 peak-response samples were available, repertoires were characterized only after the peak T cell response. In the small 56-69-year group, the increase in depth fell short of significance, most likely because of low power. Participants were mostly white British, with more females than males. The authors suggested clonal diversity may have been underestimated.

From cysteine to phenylalanine, the CDR3 is 13 amino acids long. Only the CDR3 portion is preserved as DNA: 39 bases, with reading frame beginning at the first base. The germline V gene gives CDR1 as SGHTS and CDR2 as YDEGEE. The junction shows trimming of 7 bases on V and 4 bases on J, plus 14 bases between the germline ends. The CDR3 regions of human TCRbeta chains were analyzed by immunosequencing. The paper's processing steps were these. Repertoire TCRs were matched against a reference library of SARS-CoV-2-specific TCRs generated with the MIRA antigen-specificity platform. Breadth was defined as the fraction of unique TCRs that were SARS-CoV-2-associated. Depth was defined as the fraction of total T cells that were SARS-CoV-2-associated. Each spike-specific TCR was assigned to its reactive spike region and to a CD4 or CD8 class using the MIRA data. Log10-transformed breadth and depth values were compared by one-way ANOVA with Sidak's multiple comparisons tests. The clones in this table, taken by TCRdb from immuneACCESS, are in-frame only. Not every clone is retained; where verified, under half of the shortfall comes from an unresolved V gene, and the cause of the rest is unknown. V and J calls plus clone size are reproduced from that table; the DNA served to infer D and trimming. This sample comprises around 180,000 clones, less than 95% of them detected only once. The ten largest clones take up about 2.6% of the sample.

To note about this clone: It lacks a known antigen. No quality values exist for individual bases; no much larger clone is one base distant.

In light of the paper, this sample's time point label describes: baseline before first vaccination. Vaccinee samples were obtained from the UK trials COV001 and COV002, which included a single-blind randomized controlled phase 2/3 trial of AZD1222 (ChAdOx1 nCoV-19) in healthy adults. For TCRbeta chain sequencing, PBMC samples from trial participants were taken at day 0 and at day 28 after the second dose. This sequence uses TRBV5-8 and TRBJ1-2; the best D guess is TRBD1, with 5 bases matching. The sample was peripheral blood, taken on day 0 of AZD1222 vaccination. This sequence originates from an adult in good health. This receptor carries the CDR3 CASGRGRGYGYTF. The nucleotide sequence reads TGTGCCAGCGGCCGGGGCCGGGGCTATGGCTACACCTTC.